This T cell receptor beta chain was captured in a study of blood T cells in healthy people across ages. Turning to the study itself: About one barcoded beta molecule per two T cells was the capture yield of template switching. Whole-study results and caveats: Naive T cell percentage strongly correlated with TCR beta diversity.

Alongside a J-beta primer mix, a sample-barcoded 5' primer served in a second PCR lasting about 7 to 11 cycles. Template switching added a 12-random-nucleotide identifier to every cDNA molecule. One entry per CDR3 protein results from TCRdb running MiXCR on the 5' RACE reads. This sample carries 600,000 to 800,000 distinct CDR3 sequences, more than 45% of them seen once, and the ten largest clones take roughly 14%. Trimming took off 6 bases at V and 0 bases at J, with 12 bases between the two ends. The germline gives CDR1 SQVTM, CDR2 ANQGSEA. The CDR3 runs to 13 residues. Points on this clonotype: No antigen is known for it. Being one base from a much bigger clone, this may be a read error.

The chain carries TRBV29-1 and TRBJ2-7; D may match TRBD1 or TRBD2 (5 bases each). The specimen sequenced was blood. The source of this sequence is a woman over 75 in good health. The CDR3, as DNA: TGCAGCGTCCGCCGGGACGACTCCTACGAGCAGTACTTC. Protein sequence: CSVRRDDSYEQYF.